Listed below are T cell receptor beta chains from one sample, sequenced in a study of blood T cell repertoires in COVID-19. Assay: immunoSEQ multiplex PCR; the TCRdb copy retains only in-frame clones and omits some. The data contain 150,000 to 200,000 clones, about 88% of them seen just once; the ten biggest clones take up less than 1%. Specimen: peripheral blood. These receptors came from a man aged 18 to 30 with acute or convalescent COVID-19. CDR3s include the opening cysteine and the closing phenylalanine or tryptophan.

V gene	J gene	CDR3 protein
TRBV10-1	TRBJ1-2	CASSEYRRQGHGYTF
TRBV6-7	TRBJ1-5	CASTRERPIYSNQPQHF
TRBV4-2	TRBJ2-7	CASSQELAGGAYEQYF
TRBV7-3	TRBJ1-2	CASSPAGVIGGYTF
TRBV2	TRBJ1-1	CASPTGPNTEAFF
TRBV28	TRBJ1-1	CASSQSAGTEAFF
TRBV28	TRBJ1-5	CASSFRPQGNQPQHF
TRBV12-5	TRBJ2-1	CASGLTASSSYNEQFF
TRBV6-2/TRBV6-3	TRBJ2-7	CASSSSGGGSYEQYF
TRBV30	TRBJ1-6	CAWQDSSPPLHF
TRBV24-1	TRBJ1-2	CATSDTRDTATGNYGYTF
TRBV3-1/TRBV3-2	TRBJ2-5	CASSQRRAQYF
TRBV19	TRBJ1-2	CASNLNRAHYGYTF
TRBV6-5	TRBJ1-6	CASTTGGLSPLHF
TRBV6-5	TRBJ1-6	CASSYSTGANSPLHF
TRBV6-5	TRBJ1-4	CASSTRGGQGEKLFF
TRBV19	TRBJ2-3	CASSLGTSGEKDTQYF
TRBV19	TRBJ1-5	CASSISTRQGKQPQHF
TRBV2	TRBJ1-6	CASSPGAGYNSPLHF
TRBV6-5	TRBJ1-5	CASSYETSQRPAQHF
TRBV4-1	TRBJ1-5	CASSQDRTGGNQPQHF
TRBV19	TRBJ2-1	CASSMLAGSRSSYNEQFF
TRBV7-9	TRBJ1-2	CASDQGAMLGYTF
TRBV27	TRBJ1-5	CASSSNRESGNQPQHF
TRBV4-1	TRBJ2-7	CASSQVQDRVLDEQYF
TRBV2	TRBJ1-2	CARKTAGDYGYTF
TRBV29-1	TRBJ1-4	CSVEAGETNEKLFF
TRBV5-1	TRBJ2-2	CASSYGTGRTGELFF
TRBV30	TRBJ1-6	CAWTGGLEGSPLHF
TRBV3-1/TRBV3-2	TRBJ2-4	CASSRVGGGGKNIQYF
TRBV7-3	TRBJ1-1	CASSLTGGTEAFF